A single sample gave rise to the 16 T cell receptor beta chains below, sequenced in a study of human T cells and chemical hapten exposure (dated by TCRdb to the early 2020s). Libraries came from RACE. Sequencing used a NextSeq 500. The public sequencing data were trimmed at Q25 with fastp and processed into clonotypes with MiXCR by TCRdb, which kept only in-frame beta chains. Every distinct CDR3 protein forms one entry, paired with its most common genes and DNA. In this sample the table shows 75,000 to 90,000 distinct CDR3 sequences, 7.5% to 9.5% of which occur a single time. Roughly 1.4% of the sample rests with the top ten. What this sample's time point label stands for: patch test 1, 2 weeks after DPC sensitization. The intended sense of this specimen's treatment or condition label: therapeutic diphenylcyclopropenone sensitization with weekly scalp DPC. Sequences were derived from whole blood, sampled in connection with sensitization to the hapten diphenylcyclopropenone (DPC). These receptors were collected from a young woman with alopecia areata. Some clones in this sample may be carry-over from other donors' samples.

The sample holds many counts of this clonotype. The CDR3 loop reads CASNKGRLAITDTQYF. The CDR3 nucleotides are TGTGCCAGCAATAAGGGGAGACTAGCAATCACAGATACGCAGTATTTT. The V and J genes are TRBV6-6 and TRBJ2-3; 7 positions match TRBD2. The germline V gene encodes CDR1 MNHNY and CDR2 SVGAGI (reference sequence). The CDR3 has 16 residues. Germline trimming cut 7 bases from V and 2 bases from J; bases unmatched to any gene: 12.

A remark on this clonotype: A read error may account for a junction end that differs from germline. This rearrangement joins TRBV20-1 to TRBJ1-6, with D unresolved. CDR3 length equals 14 residues. Germline V CDR1 and CDR2: DFQATT, SNEGSKA (reference sequence). For the CDR3, the DNA is TGCAGTGCTCCTTCGGTTGGGAATAATTCACCCCCCCACTTT. Translation gives CSAPSVGNNSPPHF.

V is TRBV7-9 and J is TRBJ2-7; the D is unclear. The germline gives CDR1 SEHNR, CDR2 FQNEAQ (reference sequence). The CDR3 loop spans 11 amino acids. V was pared by 3 bases and J by 4 bases, with 4 bases between. CDR3 amino acids: CASSFLYEQYF. CDR3 nucleotide sequence: TGTGCCAGCAGCTTTCTTTACGAGCAGTACTTC. Filled out from reference TRBV7-9 and TRBJ2-7, the complete variable domain reads DTGVSQNPRHKITKRGQNVTFRCDPISEHNRLYWYRQTLGQGPEFLTYFQNEAQLEKSRLLSDRFSAERPKGSFSTLEIQRTEQGDSAMYLCASSFLYEQYFGPGTRLTVT.

The chain recombines TRBV12-3 or TRBV12-4 with TRBJ1-3; D is perhaps TRBD1 (5 bases). CDR3 length: 19 amino acids. Trimming removed 8 bases from V and 0 bases from J, with 26 bases in between. CDR3 in amino acids: CASQGLQGPLFFSGNTIYF. The CDR3 DNA reads TGTGCCAGCCAGGGATTACAAGGGCCACTTTTCTTCTCTGGAAACACCATATATTTT.

This clonotype was counted many times. The J gene is TRBJ2-1, the V gene TRBV29-1; 12 bases match TRBD2. Per germline, CDR1 SQVTM and CDR2 ANQGSEA. J gave up 4 bases and V 7 bases, and 8 bases lay outside the gene matches. The CDR3 spans 15 residues. The CDR3 region has the DNA TGCAGCGCTTCCAGGACTAGCGGGAAATACAATGAGCAGTTCTTC. Translation gives CSASRTSGKYNEQFF.

This clonotype was recorded at least ten times. The gene calls are TRBV14 and TRBJ1-5, with unresolved D. The V end lost 3 bases, the J end lost 0 bases, and 0 bases lay between the germline ends. Germline V lookup: CDR1 SGHDN, CDR2 FVKESK. The CDR3 consists of 12 residues. CDR3 loop: CASSHSNQPQHF. The CDR3 nucleotides are TGTGCCAGCAGCCATAGCAATCAGCCCCAGCATTTT.

This clonotype was counted ten times or more. V and J are TRBV11-2 and TRBJ2-6, with D perhaps TRBD2 (5 bases). The CDR3 totals 16 residues. Germline V CDR1 and CDR2: SGHAT, FQNNGV. The V end was cut by 1 base, the J end by 0 bases, with 7 bases between. The CDR3 DNA is TGTGCCAGCAGCTTAGGACGGGACTCTGGGGCCAACGTCCTGACTTTC. As protein: CASSLGRDSGANVLTF. The whole variable domain, filled in from reference TRBV11-2 and TRBJ2-6, reads EAGVAQSPRYKIIEKRQSVAFWCNPISGHATLYWYQQILGQGPKLLIQFQNNGVVDDSQLPKDRFSAERLKGVDSTLKIQPAKLEDSAVYLCASSLGRDSGANVLTFGAGSRLTVL.

This clonotype occurred many times. The rearrangement uses TRBV20-1 and TRBJ2-7; TRBD2 matches at 8 bases. Germline trimming cut 3 bases from V and 2 bases from J; bases unmatched to any gene: 3. This CDR3 is 13 amino acids long. Looked up from germline, CDR1 is DFQATT and CDR2 is SNEGSKA (reference sequence). CDR3 DNA: TGCAGTGCTAGCGGGGGGGCCCCCTACGAGCAGTACTTC. Amino acid sequence: CSASGGAPYEQYF.

This clonotype occurred a few times. The J gene is TRBJ2-7, the V gene TRBV19; tentative D call: TRBD1 (6 bases). CDR3 length: 14 residues. Trimming shortened V by 3 bases and J by 6 bases, and 15 bases separated the two germline ends. Germline V CDR1 and CDR2: LNHDA, SQIVND (reference sequence). The CDR3 protein is CASSIQGPPFEQYF. CDR3 bases: TGTGCCAGTAGTATTCAGGGGCCCCCTTTCGAGCAGTACTTC.

This clonotype was counted between two and nine times. V is TRBV6-6 and J is TRBJ2-3, with 7 bases matching TRBD1. The germline CDR1 and CDR2 sequences are MNHNY and SVGAGI (reference sequence). The V segment lost 0 bases and the J segment 4 bases; nucleotides outside the gene matches: 7. The CDR3 extends over 16 amino acids. CDR3 DNA sequence: TGTGCCAGCAGTTACTCTTTTGACAGGGTCCCAGATACGCAGTATTTT. Amino acids: CASSYSFDRVPDTQYF.

The rearrangement links TRBV30 to TRBJ1-2, with 12 bases lining up with TRBD1. Germline values: CDR1 GTSNPN, CDR2 SVGIG (reference sequence). The CDR3 extends over 14 amino acids. Trimming cost V 4 bases and J 4 bases; bases outside gene matches: 4. The CDR3 DNA sequence: TGTGCCTGGACGGGACAGGGGGCGAGCTATGGCTACACCTTC. As protein: CAWTGQGASYGYTF.

Many counts were recorded for this clonotype. The V gene is TRBV11-1, the J gene TRBJ1-1, with TRBD1 identical over 8 bases. The trim removed 6 bases at V and 7 bases at J, leaving 7 bases unmatched. CDR3 length: 13 amino acids. Germline values: CDR1 SGHAT, CDR2 FQDESV (reference sequence). The CDR3 bases are TGTGCCAGCAGTCTCAGGGGGCGGCTTGAAGCTTTCTTT. It encodes CASSLRGRLEAFF.

This clonotype was recorded at least ten times. The CDR3, as DNA: TGTGCCAGCGGCAGGGAGAGCAATCAGCCCCAGCATTTT. As protein: CASGRESNQPQHF. The chain recombines TRBV6-1 with TRBJ1-5, with D perhaps TRBD1 (5 bases). The CDR3 has 13 residues. CDR1 is MNHNS, CDR2 SASEGT, per germline. V was clipped by 8 bases and J by 1 base, with 9 bases between them.

This clonotype was detected ten times or more. This sequence joins TRBV27 and TRBJ2-1; the D gene is possibly TRBD2 (7 bases). Deletions cut 5 bases from V and 3 bases from J, with 14 bases between. The CDR3 has 15 residues. CDR1 and CDR2 (germline): MNHEY, SMNVEV (reference sequence). The DNA for the CDR3 is TGTGCCAGCAGTAAGGCCGGGGGGCTCTACAATGAGCAGTTCTTC. As protein: CASSKAGGLYNEQFF.

This clonotype has a count of ten or more. This chain joins TRBV2 and TRBJ2-7; TRBD1 aligns across 11 bases. The V segment lost 6 bases and the J segment 3 bases; nucleotides outside the gene matches: 4. Germline values: CDR1 SNHLY, CDR2 FYNNEI. The CDR3 totals 14 residues. The CDR3 bases are TGTGCCAGCAGCCTAGGGACAGGGGGCTACGAGCAGTACTTC. Its translation is CASSLGTGGYEQYF.

This clonotype occurred many times. The chain employs TRBV12-3 or TRBV12-4 and TRBJ2-3; D may be TRBD1 (6 bases). The CDR3 consists of 19 residues. Trimming left V 8 bases short and J 3 bases short, with 30 bases between. CDR3 region: CASSRSRGFPRPVTDTQYF. The CDR3 DNA is TGTGCCAGCTCCCGTTCTAGGGGGTTCCCTAGACCGGTTACAGATACGCAGTATTTT.